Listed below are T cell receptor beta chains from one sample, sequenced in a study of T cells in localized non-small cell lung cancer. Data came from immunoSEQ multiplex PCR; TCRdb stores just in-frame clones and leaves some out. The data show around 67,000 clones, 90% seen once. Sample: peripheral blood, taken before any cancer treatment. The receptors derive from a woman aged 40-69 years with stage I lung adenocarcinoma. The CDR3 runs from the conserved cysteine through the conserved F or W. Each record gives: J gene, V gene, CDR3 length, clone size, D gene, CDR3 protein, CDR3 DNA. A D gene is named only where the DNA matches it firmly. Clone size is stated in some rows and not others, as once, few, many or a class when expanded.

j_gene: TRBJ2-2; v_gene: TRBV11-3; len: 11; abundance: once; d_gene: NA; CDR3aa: CASSLTGELFF; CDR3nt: TGTGCCAGCAGCTTAACCGGGGAGCTGTTTTTT
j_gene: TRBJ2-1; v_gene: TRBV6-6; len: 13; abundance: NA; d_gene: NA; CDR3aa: CASSRVDLNEQFF; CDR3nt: TGTGCCAGCAGTCGCGTAGATCTCAATGAGCAGTTCTTC
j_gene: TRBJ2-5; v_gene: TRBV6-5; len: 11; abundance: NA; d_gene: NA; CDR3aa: CASGGGETQYF; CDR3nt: TGTGCCAGCGGGGGCGGGGAGACCCAGTACTTC
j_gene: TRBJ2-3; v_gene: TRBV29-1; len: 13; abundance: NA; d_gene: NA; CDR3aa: CSVVGYSTDTQYF; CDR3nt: TGCAGCGTTGTAGGGTATAGTACAGATACGCAGTATTTT
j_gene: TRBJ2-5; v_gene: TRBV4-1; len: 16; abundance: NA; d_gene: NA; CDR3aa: CASSQTRDPLQETQYF; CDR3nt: TGCGCCAGCAGCCAGACACGAGACCCCCTCCAAGAGACCCAGTACTTC
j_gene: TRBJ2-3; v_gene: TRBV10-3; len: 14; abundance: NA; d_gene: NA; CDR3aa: CAISEEGWADTQYF; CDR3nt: TGTGCCATCAGTGAAGAGGGGTGGGCAGATACGCAGTATTTT
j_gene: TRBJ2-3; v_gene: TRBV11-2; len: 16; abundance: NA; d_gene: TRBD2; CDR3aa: CASSLGSGVSTDTQYF; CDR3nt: TGTGCCAGCTCCTTGGGTAGCGGGGTATCTACAGATACGCAGTATTTT
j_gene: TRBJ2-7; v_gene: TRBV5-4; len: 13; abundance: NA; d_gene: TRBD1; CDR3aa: CASSLEGGHEQYF; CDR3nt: TGTGCCAGCAGCTTGGAAGGGGGCCACGAGCAGTACTTC
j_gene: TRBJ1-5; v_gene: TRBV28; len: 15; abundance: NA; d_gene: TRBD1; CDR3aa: CASSFPQGALQPQHF; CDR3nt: TGTGCCAGCAGTTTTCCTCAGGGGGCACTTCAGCCCCAGCATTTT
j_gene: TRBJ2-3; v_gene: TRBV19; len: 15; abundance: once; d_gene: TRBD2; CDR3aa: CASKSGGIYTDTQYF; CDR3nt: TGTGCCAGTAAAAGCGGGGGGATCTACACAGATACGCAGTATTTT
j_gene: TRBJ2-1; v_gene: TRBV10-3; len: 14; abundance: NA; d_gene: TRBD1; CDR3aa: CAIRPGQGMNEQFF; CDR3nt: TGTGCCATCAGACCGGGACAGGGGATGAATGAGCAGTTCTTC
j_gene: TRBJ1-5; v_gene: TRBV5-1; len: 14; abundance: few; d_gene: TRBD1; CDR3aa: CASSPGTGVEPQHF; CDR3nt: TGCGCCAGCAGCCCCGGGACAGGGGTCGAGCCCCAGCATTTT
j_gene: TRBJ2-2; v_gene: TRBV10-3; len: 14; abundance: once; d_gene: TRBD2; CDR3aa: CAISEGSGVGELFF; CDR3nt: TGTGCCATCAGTGAGGGGAGCGGGGTCGGGGAGCTGTTTTTT
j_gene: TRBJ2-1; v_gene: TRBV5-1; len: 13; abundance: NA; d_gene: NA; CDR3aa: CASSWADNPEQFF; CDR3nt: TGCGCCAGCAGCTGGGCGGACAATCCTGAGCAGTTCTTC
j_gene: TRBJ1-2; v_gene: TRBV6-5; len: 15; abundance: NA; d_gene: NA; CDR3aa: CASSYSGVVNYGYTF; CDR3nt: TGTGCCAGCAGTTACTCCGGGGTCGTTAACTATGGCTACACCTTC
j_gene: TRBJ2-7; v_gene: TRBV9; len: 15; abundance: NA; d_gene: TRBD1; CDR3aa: CASSVEGARPYEQYF; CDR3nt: TGTGCCAGCAGCGTAGAGGGGGCGAGACCGTACGAGCAGTACTTC
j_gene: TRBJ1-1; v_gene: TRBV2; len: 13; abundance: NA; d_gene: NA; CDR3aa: CAGGRNRNTEAFF; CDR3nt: TGTGCCGGGGGACGGAACCGGAACACTGAAGCTTTCTTT
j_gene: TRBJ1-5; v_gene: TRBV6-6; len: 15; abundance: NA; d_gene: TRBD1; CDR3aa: CASISRTGASQPQHF; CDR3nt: TGTGCCAGCATTTCTCGGACAGGAGCCAGCCAGCCCCAGCATTTT
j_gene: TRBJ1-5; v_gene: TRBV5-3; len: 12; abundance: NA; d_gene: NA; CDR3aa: CARKADAQPQHF; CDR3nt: TGTGCCAGAAAGGCGGACGCTCAGCCCCAGCATTTT
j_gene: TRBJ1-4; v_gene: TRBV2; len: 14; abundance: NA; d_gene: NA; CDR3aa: CASSEVGGNEKLFF; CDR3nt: TGTGCCAGCAGTGAGGTGGGGGGAAATGAAAAACTGTTTTTT
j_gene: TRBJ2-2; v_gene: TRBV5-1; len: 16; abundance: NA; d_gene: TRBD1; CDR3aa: CASSFLTGTNTGELFF; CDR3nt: TGCGCCAGCAGCTTCTTGACAGGGACGAACACCGGGGAGCTGTTTTTT
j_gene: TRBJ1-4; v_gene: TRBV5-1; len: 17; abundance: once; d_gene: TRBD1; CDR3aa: CASSQLGTGEGNEKLFF; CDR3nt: TGCGCCAGCAGCCAACTAGGAACAGGGGAAGGTAATGAAAAACTGTTTTTT
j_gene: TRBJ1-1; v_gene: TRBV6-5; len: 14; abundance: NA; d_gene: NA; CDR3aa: CASSYSGGATEAFF; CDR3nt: TGTGCCAGCAGTTACTCCGGGGGGGCCACTGAAGCTTTCTTT
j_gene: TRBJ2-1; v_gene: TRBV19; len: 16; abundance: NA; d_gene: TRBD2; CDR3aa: CASTLSGGRGYNEQFF; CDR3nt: TGTGCCAGTACCCTATCCGGAGGGCGGGGGTACAATGAGCAGTTCTTC
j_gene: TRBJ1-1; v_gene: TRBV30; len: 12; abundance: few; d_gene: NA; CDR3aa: CAWSRGDTEAFF; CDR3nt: TGTGCCTGGAGTAGGGGGGACACTGAAGCTTTCTTT
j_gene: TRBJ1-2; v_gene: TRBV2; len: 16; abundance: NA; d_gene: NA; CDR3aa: CASSESKLRDNYGYTF; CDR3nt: TGTGCCAGCAGTGAATCCAAACTCAGGGATAACTATGGCTACACCTTC
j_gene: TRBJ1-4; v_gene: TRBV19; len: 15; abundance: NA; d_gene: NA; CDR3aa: CASSRRQDSNEKLFF; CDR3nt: TGTGCCAGTAGCCGACGCCAGGACAGTAATGAAAAACTGTTTTTT
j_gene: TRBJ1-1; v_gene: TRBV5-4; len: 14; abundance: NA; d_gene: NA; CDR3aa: CASSFRAGDTEAFF; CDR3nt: TGTGCCAGCAGCTTCCGGGCTGGGGACACTGAAGCTTTCTTT
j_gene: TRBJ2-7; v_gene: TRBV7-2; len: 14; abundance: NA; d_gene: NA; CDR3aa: CASSPKGSFYEQYF; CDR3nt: TGTGCCAGCAGCCCAAAGGGGTCCTTTTACGAGCAGTACTTC
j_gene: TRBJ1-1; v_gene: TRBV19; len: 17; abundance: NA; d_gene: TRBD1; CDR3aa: CASTRGGTGGAGTEAFF; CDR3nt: TGTGCCAGTACCCGGGGCGGGACAGGGGGCGCGGGCACTGAAGCTTTCTTT
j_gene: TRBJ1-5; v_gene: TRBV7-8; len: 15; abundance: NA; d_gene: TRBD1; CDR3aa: CASSPRTGIDQPQHF; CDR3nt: TGTGCCAGCAGCCCACGGACAGGGATCGATCAGCCCCAGCATTTT
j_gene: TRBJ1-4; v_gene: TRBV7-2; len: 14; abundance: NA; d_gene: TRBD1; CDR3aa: CASSAGQGAEKLFF; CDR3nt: TGTGCCAGCAGCGCGGGACAGGGAGCTGAAAAACTGTTTTTT
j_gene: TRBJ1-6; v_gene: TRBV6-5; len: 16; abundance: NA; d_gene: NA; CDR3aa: CASSYAYVQDGSPLHF; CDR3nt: TGTGCCAGCAGTTACGCCTATGTGCAGGACGGATCACCCCTCCACTTT
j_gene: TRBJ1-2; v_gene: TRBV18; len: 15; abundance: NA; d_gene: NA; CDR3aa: CASSLDMGGNYGYTF; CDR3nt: TGTGCCAGCTCCCTCGACATGGGGGGCAACTATGGCTACACCTTC
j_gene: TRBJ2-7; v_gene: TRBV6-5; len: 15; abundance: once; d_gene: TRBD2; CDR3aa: CASRETSGGIYEQYF; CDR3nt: TGTGCCAGCAGGGAAACTAGCGGGGGGATCTACGAGCAGTACTTC
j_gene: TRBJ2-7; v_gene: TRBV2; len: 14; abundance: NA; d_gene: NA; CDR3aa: CASSAKEGYYEQYF; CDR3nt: TGTGCCAGCAGTGCAAAGGAGGGATACTACGAGCAGTACTTC
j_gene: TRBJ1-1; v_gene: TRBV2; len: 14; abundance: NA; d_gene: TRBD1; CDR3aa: CASSLQGGNTEAFF; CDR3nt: TGTGCCAGCAGTTTACAGGGGGGGAACACTGAAGCTTTCTTT
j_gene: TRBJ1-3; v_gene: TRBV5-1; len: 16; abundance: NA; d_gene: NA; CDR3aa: CASSLAGSDGRNTIYF; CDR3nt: TGCGCCAGCAGCTTGGCCGGGTCGGACGGGAGAAACACCATATATTTT
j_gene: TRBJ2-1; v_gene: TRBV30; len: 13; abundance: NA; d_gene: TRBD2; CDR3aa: CAWRTSGSNEQFF; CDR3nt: TGTGCCTGGAGGACTAGCGGGAGTAATGAGCAGTTCTTC
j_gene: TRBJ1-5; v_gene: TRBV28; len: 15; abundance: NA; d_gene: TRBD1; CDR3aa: CASPPDRENNQPQHF; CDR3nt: TGTGCCAGCCCCCCCGACAGGGAAAACAATCAGCCCCAGCATTTT
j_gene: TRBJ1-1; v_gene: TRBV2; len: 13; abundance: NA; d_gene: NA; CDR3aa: CASRAGVNTEAFF; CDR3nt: TGTGCCAGCCGGGCGGGAGTGAACACTGAAGCTTTCTTT
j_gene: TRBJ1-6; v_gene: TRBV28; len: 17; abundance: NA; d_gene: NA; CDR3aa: CASSLYNSNTVNSPLHF; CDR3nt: TGTGCCAGCAGTTTATACAACAGCAACACCGTTAATTCACCCCTCCACTTT
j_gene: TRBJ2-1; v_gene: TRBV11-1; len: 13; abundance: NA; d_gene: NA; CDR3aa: CASNPDTGNEQFF; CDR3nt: TGTGCCAGCAACCCGGACACGGGGAATGAGCAGTTCTTC
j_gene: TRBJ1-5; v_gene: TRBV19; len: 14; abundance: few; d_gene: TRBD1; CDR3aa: CASRKGQGDQPQHF; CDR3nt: TGTGCCAGTAGGAAGGGACAGGGGGATCAGCCCCAGCATTTT
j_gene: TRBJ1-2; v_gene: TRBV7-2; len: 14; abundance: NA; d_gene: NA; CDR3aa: CASSHQQGNYGYTF; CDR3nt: TGTGCCAGCAGCCACCAACAGGGTAACTATGGCTACACCTTC
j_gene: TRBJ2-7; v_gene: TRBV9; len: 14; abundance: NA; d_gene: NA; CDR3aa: CASSVQPLDWEQYF; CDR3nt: TGTGCCAGCAGCGTACAACCTCTCGATTGGGAGCAGTACTTC
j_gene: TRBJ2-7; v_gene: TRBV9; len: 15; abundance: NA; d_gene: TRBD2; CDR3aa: CASSPRGSGVYEQYF; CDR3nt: TGTGCCAGCAGCCCCCGGGGTAGCGGGGTCTACGAGCAGTACTTC
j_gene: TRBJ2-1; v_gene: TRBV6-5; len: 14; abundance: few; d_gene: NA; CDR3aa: CASKPRTGYNEQFF; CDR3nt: TGTGCCAGCAAGCCCCGGACGGGATACAATGAGCAGTTCTTC
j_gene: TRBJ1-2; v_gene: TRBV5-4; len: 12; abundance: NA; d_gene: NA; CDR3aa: CASSPRNGGYTF; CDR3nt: TGTGCCAGCAGCCCCCGTAATGGGGGCTACACCTTC
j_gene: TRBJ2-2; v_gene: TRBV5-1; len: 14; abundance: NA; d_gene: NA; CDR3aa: CASSLSGGTGELFF; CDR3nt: TGCGCCAGCAGCTTGTCGGGTGGCACCGGGGAGCTGTTTTTT
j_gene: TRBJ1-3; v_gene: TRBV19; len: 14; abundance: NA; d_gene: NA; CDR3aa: CASGRLNSGNTIYF; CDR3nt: TGTGCCAGTGGCCGGCTTAACTCTGGAAACACCATATATTTT
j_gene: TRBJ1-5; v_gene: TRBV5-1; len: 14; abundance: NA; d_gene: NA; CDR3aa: CASSLVTGDQPQHF; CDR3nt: TGCGCCAGCAGCTTGGTGACAGGCGATCAGCCCCAGCATTTT
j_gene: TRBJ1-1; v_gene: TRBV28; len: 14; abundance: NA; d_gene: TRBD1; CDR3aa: CASSSTGTGVRAFF; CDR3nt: TGTGCCAGCAGTTCCACCGGGACAGGGGTTAGAGCTTTCTTT
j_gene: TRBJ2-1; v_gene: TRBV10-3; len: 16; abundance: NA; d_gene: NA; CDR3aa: CAISTPRDSSYNEQFF; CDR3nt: TGTGCCATTAGCACCCCGCGGGACAGCTCCTACAATGAGCAGTTCTTC
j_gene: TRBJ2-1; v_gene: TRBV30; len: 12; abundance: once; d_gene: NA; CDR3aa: CAWSLVHNEQFF; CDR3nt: TGTGCCTGGAGCTTAGTACACAATGAGCAGTTCTTC
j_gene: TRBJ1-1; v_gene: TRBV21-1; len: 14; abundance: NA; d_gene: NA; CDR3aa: CASIHTGLNTEAFF; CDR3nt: TGTGCCAGCATACATACAGGATTGAACACTGAAGCTTTCTTT
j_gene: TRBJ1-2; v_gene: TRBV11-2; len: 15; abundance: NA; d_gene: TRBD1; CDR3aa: CASSLGRTGEAGYTF; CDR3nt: TGTGCCAGCAGCTTAGGTCGTACAGGGGAGGCTGGCTACACCTTC
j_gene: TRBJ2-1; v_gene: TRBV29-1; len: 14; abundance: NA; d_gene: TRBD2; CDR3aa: CSVDIGLAFNEQFF; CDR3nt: TGCAGCGTTGATATCGGACTAGCCTTCAATGAGCAGTTCTTC
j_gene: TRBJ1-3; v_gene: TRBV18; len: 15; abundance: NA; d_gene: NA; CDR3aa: CASSWDTFSGNTIYF; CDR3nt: TGTGCCAGCTCGTGGGACACGTTCTCTGGAAACACCATATATTTT
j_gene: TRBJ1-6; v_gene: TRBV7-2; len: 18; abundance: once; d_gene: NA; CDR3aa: CASSLAPRGASYNSPLHF; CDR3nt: TGTGCCAGCAGCTTAGCCCCCAGGGGAGCCTCCTATAATTCACCCCTCCACTTT